Below are 15 T cell receptor beta chains sequenced from a single sample in a study of T cells after yellow fever vaccination. TCRdb used MiXCR to reprocess the 5' RACE reads, holding one entry per CDR3 protein. The repertoire has approximately 510,000 distinct CDR3 sequences, just over 20% of them found once; the top ten carry about 16%. The input for sequencing was PBMCs, taken more than 20 days after the first yellow fever vaccination. All receptors come from a young man who received the YFV17D yellow fever vaccine.

This clonotype was seen more than once but under ten times. V gene TRBV20-1 combines with J gene TRBJ2-7; tentatively, D is TRBD1 (5 bases). V was trimmed by 2 bases and J by 2 bases, leaving 13 bases between them. Germline lookup yields CDR1 DFQATT and CDR2 SNEGSKA (reference sequence). The length of the CDR3 is 14 residues. The CDR3 DNA follows: TGCAGTGCTAGATTTCTAGGGGATACCTACGAGCAGTACGTC. As protein: CSARFLGDTYEQYV.

This chain uses TRBV6-1 with TRBJ2-7; 7 bases line up with TRBD2. Germline V lookup: CDR1 MNHNS, CDR2 SASEGT. The CDR3 length is 14 residues. Trimming cost V 5 bases and J 4 bases; bases outside gene matches: 8. The CDR3 coding sequence is TGTGCCAGCAGTCGACTGGGACTACTGTACGAGCAGTACGTC. It is translated as CASSRLGLLYEQYV.

The V and J genes are TRBV7-2 and TRBJ2-5, with 7 nucleotides matching TRBD2. CDR1 is SGHTA, CDR2 FQGNSA, per germline. Germline trimming cut 4 bases from V and 3 bases from J; bases unmatched to any gene: 5. The CDR3 runs 14 residues. The CDR3 protein is CASSSWGGEETQYF. The CDR3 nucleotides are TGTGCCAGCAGCTCCTGGGGGGGGGAAGAGACCCAGTACTTC.

The sample holds a few counts of this clonotype. The chain joins TRBV14 to TRBJ2-5; D is perhaps TRBD2 (6 bases). The CDR3 is made up of 14 amino acids. V lost 5 bases, J lost 4 bases, and 14 bases lay in between. Germline loops: CDR1 SGHDN, CDR2 FVKESK. For the CDR3, the DNA is TGTGCCAGCAGCGAGAGACAGCGGGCAGAGACCCAGTACTTC. Translating it yields CASSERQRAETQYF.

This chain links TRBV6-2 or TRBV6-3 with TRBJ2-1, with 7 bases aligning to TRBD1. Trimming took 2 bases from V and 4 from J; bases not matched to a gene: 14. Germline V gives CDR1 MNHEY, CDR2 SVGEGT. The CDR3 loop spans 18 amino acids. The CDR3 sequence: CASSYPIPRTGGYNEQFF. DNA of the CDR3: TGTGCCAGCAGTTACCCGATTCCCCGGACAGGCGGTTACAATGAGCAGTTCTTC.

The chain couples TRBV27 to TRBJ1-5, with 7 positions matching TRBD1. J gave up 7 bases and V 5 bases, and 11 bases lay outside the gene matches. Germline loops: CDR1 MNHEY, CDR2 SMNVEV (reference sequence). This CDR3 has 15 residues. The CDR3 sequence is CASSPDRVRGQPQHF. As DNA, the CDR3 is TGTGCCAGCAGTCCCGACAGGGTGAGAGGGCAGCCCCAGCATTTT.

The chain joins TRBV6-6 to TRBJ2-7, with D unclear. CDR3 size: 12 residues. The V end lost 4 bases, the J end lost 2 bases, and 6 bases lay between the germline ends. Germline CDR1 reads MNHNY; CDR2 reads SVGAGI (reference sequence). CDR3 in DNA: TGTGCCAGCAGTTCCGTCCCCTACGAGCAGTACGTC. Translating it yields CASSSVPYEQYV.

This clonotype was detected only a few times. DNA for the CDR3: TGTGCCAGCAGTTACGTCGTGGGGGGGAATAATTCACCCCTCCACTTT. This encodes CASSYVVGGNNSPLHF. The V call is TRBV6-5, the J call TRBJ1-6; D possibly corresponds to TRBD1 (5 bases). Deletions cut 2 bases from V and 5 bases from J, with 13 bases between. CDR3 length equals 16 residues. CDR1 MNHEY and CDR2 SVGAGI come from the germline V gene.

The chain joins TRBV20-1 to TRBJ1-1; D ambiguous. CDR3 length: 14 amino acids. V dropped 1 base and J dropped 1 base, with 10 bases sitting between them. Germline-derived CDR1 and CDR2 are DFQATT and SNEGSKA (reference sequence). The DNA for the CDR3 is TGCAGTGCTAGAGTGATGGATCCGAACACTGAAGCTTTCTTT. Translating it yields CSARVMDPNTEAFF.

This clonotype was detected ten times or more. This chain joins TRBV9 and TRBJ2-3; D is ambiguous. The germline V gene encodes CDR1 SGDLS and CDR2 YYNGEE. V shed 0 bases and J shed 6 bases, with 11 bases lying between them. The CDR3 has 14 amino acids. CDR3 region: CASSVATGSDTQYF. As DNA, the CDR3 is TGTGCCAGCAGCGTAGCGACGGGTTCGGATACGCAGTATTTT.

The genes are TRBV4-2 and TRBJ2-3; D is undetermined. Germline values: CDR1 LGHNA, CDR2 YNFKEQ. The CDR3 loop spans 14 amino acids. The V end lost 4 bases, the J end lost 8 bases, and 16 bases lay between the germline ends. This CDR3 reads CASSLNRLRSTQYF. The DNA of the CDR3 is TGTGCCAGCAGCCTGAACAGACTTCGCAGTACGCAGTATTTT.

The chain joins TRBV7-2 to TRBJ1-4; D ambiguous. The CDR3 runs to 16 residues. Germline CDR1 and CDR2: SGHTA and FQGNSA. The V end lost 1 base, the J end lost 0 bases, and 9 bases lay between the germline ends. CDR3 sequence reads: CASSLVWGTTNEKLFF. In DNA form, the CDR3 reads TGTGCCAGCAGCTTAGTGTGGGGAACAACTAATGAAAAACTGTTTTTT. Full variable domain (outside the CDR3, taken from reference TRBV7-2 and TRBJ1-4): GAGVSQSPSNKVTEKGKDVELRCDPISGHTALYWYRQSLGQGLEFLIYFQGNSAPDKSGLPSDRFSAERTGGSVSTLTIQRTQQEDSAVYLCASSLVWGTTNEKLFFGSGTQLSVL.

This chain connects TRBV4-2 to TRBJ1-1; TRBD1 matches 7 bases. The CDR3 is made up of 15 amino acids. CDR1 is LGHNA, CDR2 YNFKEQ, per germline. Unmatched junction bases numbered 6, after V lost 0 bases and J lost 5 bases. The CDR3: CASSQDLPGGTEAFF. DNA for the CDR3: TGTGCCAGCAGCCAAGATCTTCCAGGGGGAACTGAAGCTTTCTTT.

The sample holds a few counts of this clonotype. V is TRBV7-9 and J is TRBJ2-7; no definite D call. The CDR3 loop spans 12 amino acids. With 1 base removed from V and 6 bases from J, the gap between germline ends came to 7 bases. CDR1 and CDR2 from the germline V gene are SEHNR and FQNEAQ (reference sequence). CDR3 sequence (DNA): TGTGCCAGCAGCTTAGTGGGCTCCGAGCAGTACGTC. Its protein is CASSLVGSEQYV.

This clonotype appeared a few times. The chain combines TRBV4-2 with TRBJ2-7, with 8 nucleotides matching TRBD1. Germline assignment: CDR1 LGHNA and CDR2 YNFKEQ. The CDR3 length is 16 residues. With V trimmed by 3 bases and J by 2 bases, 9 bases remained unmatched. Here the CDR3 reads CASSQSFGTGAYEQYF. CDR3 DNA sequence: TGTGCCAGCAGCCAGTCTTTCGGGACAGGAGCCTACGAGCAGTACTTC.